This TCR beta chain was captured in a study of cytomegalovirus exposure and HLA in healthy donors. Study conclusions and caveats: Rare TCR sequences predominated, though certain public TCRs were found in many donors.

Vbeta (60) and Jbeta (13) primers were used in the PCR. TCRdb's table, derived via immunoSEQ multiplex PCR, lists solely in-frame clones and lacks some. This sample has roughly 100,000 clones, with approximately 85% found just once. Remarks on this clone: Its antigen is not identified.

Donors consisted of healthy bone marrow donors. Each donor was nominally healthy when sampled (though unrecorded immune exposures were likely). Trimming took 4 bases from V and 5 from J; bases not matched to a gene: 8. There are 17 residues in the CDR3. Germline CDR1 SEHNR, CDR2 FQNEAQ (reference sequence). The chain carries TRBV7-9 and TRBJ2-5; the match to TRBD2 covers 15 bases. The clonotype was recovered from a woman younger than 35 in good health and CMV-seropositive. The sequencing input was PBMCs. CDR3 loop: CASSSGLAGGPGETQYF. In DNA form, the CDR3 reads TGTGCCAGCAGCTCAGGACTAGCGGGGGGGCCGGGGGAGACCCAGTACTTC.